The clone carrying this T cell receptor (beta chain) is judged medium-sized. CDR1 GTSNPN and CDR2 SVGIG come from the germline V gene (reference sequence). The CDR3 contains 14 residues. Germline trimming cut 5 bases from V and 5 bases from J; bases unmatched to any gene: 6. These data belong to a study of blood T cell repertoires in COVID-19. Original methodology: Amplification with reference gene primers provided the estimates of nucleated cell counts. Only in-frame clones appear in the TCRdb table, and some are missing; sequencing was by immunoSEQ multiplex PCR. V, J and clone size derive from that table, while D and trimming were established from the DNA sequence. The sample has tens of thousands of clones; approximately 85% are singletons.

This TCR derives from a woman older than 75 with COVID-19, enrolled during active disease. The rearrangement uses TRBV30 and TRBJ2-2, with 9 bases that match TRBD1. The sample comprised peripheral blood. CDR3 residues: CAWQGQGGTGELFF. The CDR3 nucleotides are TGTGCCTGGCAGGGACAGGGTGGGACCGGGGAGCTGTTTTTT.